This entry describes one TCR beta chain. Its antigen remains unidentified. TCR cDNA molecules each had a unique molecular identifier. TCRdb reanalysed the 5' RACE reads using MiXCR and keeps one entry per CDR3 protein. This table has approximately 5,000 distinct CDR3 sequences, roughly 8% appearing once. This record comes from a study of spatial heterogeneity in lung cancer. Study-wide results and limits: Counts of expanded alpha and beta TCRs within tumors tracked the tumor nonsynonymous mutation count.

Time point of the sample: sample taken at primary tumor resection. The clonotype comes from a female donor with early-stage non-small cell lung cancer. The sample was lung tumor tissue, taken at surgery.

CDR3 sequence reads: CASSAPGLAGGVEQFF. CDR3 DNA sequence: TGTGCCAGCAGCGCCCCTGGACTAGCGGGAGGGGTTGAGCAGTTCTTC. The V gene is TRBV28, the J gene TRBJ2-1; 15 bases are shared with TRBD2. From germline, CDR1 is MDHEN and CDR2 SYDVKM. The V and J ends lost 6 bases and 9 bases, in that order; junction bases with no gene match: 9. The CDR3 has 16 residues. Full variable domain (outside the CDR3, taken from reference TRBV28 and TRBJ2-1): DVKVTQSSRYLVKRTGEKVFLECVQDMDHENMFWYRQDPGLGLRLIYFSYDVKMKEKGDIPEGYSVSREKKERFSLILESASTNQTSMYLCASSAPGLAGGVEQFFGPGTRLTVL.